The rows below give T cell receptor beta chains drawn from one sample of a study of cytomegalovirus exposure and HLA in healthy donors. The method was immunoSEQ multiplex PCR; TCRdb's version includes in-frame clones alone and lacks a portion of them. The repertoire holds approximately 170,000 clones, with 65% to 85% as singletons. The sequencing sample was made of PBMCs. Every receptor here comes from a boy aged 2-15 years in good health and CMV-seronegative. Each CDR3 is given with its conserved first and last residue. A D gene is named only where the DNA matches it firmly. The size field is filled for only some rows; it gives once, few, many or a size class.

D: TRBD2
size: -
V: TRBV5-4
J: TRBJ2-5
CDR3: CASSYRIAGGQETQYF
DNA: TGTGCCAGCAGCTACCGCATAGCGGGGGGGCAAGAGACCCAGTACTTC

D: TRBD2
size: -
V: TRBV4-1
J: TRBJ2-1
CDR3: CASSQVGTRDNEQFF
DNA: TGCGCCAGCAGCCAAGTGGGGACTAGGGACAATGAGCAGTTCTTC

D: TRBD1
size: -
V: TRBV7-2
J: TRBJ1-2
CDR3: CASSLLQGASGYTF
DNA: TGTGCCAGCAGCTTATTACAGGGGGCGAGCGGCTACACCTTC

D: TRBD1
size: -
V: TRBV19
J: TRBJ1-1
CDR3: CASSTSDRGETEAFF
DNA: TGTGCCAGTAGTACGTCTGACAGGGGGGAGACTGAAGCTTTCTTT

D: -
size: -
V: TRBV27
J: TRBJ1-1
CDR3: CASSLWAGGTEAFF
DNA: TGTGCCAGCAGTTTATGGGCGGGAGGGACTGAAGCTTTCTTT

D: -
size: -
V: TRBV15
J: TRBJ1-2
CDR3: CATSSPRDYGYTF
DNA: TGTGCCACCAGCTCCCCGCGGGACTATGGCTACACCTTC

D: TRBD2
size: -
V: TRBV6-1
J: TRBJ2-1
CDR3: CASSSRLAGGDEQFF
DNA: TGTGCCAGCAGTTCACGACTAGCGGGGGGGGATGAGCAGTTCTTC

D: -
size: -
V: TRBV30
J: TRBJ1-1
CDR3: CAWSGQLGSTEAFF
DNA: TGTGCCTGGAGTGGCCAATTGGGGAGCACTGAAGCTTTCTTT

D: TRBD1
size: -
V: TRBV5-1
J: TRBJ1-1
CDR3: CASSVRQGGTEAFF
DNA: TGCGCCAGCAGCGTAAGACAGGGGGGTACTGAAGCTTTCTTT

D: -
size: -
V: TRBV28
J: TRBJ1-1
CDR3: CASRTGFGEAFF
DNA: TGTGCCAGCAGAACAGGGTTCGGTGAAGCTTTCTTT

D: TRBD2
size: -
V: TRBV6-1
J: TRBJ2-1
CDR3: CASSETASGGEEFF
DNA: TGTGCCAGCAGTGAAACGGCTAGCGGGGGGGAAGAGTTCTTC

D: TRBD1
size: -
V: TRBV7-2
J: TRBJ1-6
CDR3: CASSSGGPNSPLHF
DNA: TGTGCCAGCAGCTCAGGGGGCCCTAATTCACCCCTCCACTTT

D: -
size: -
V: TRBV18
J: TRBJ1-6
CDR3: CASSLGGADNSPLHF
DNA: TGTGCCAGCTCACTCGGCGGAGCAGATAATTCACCCCTCCACTTT

D: TRBD1
size: -
V: TRBV5-1
J: TRBJ1-2
CDR3: CASRWGDRGGGYTF
DNA: TGCGCCAGCAGATGGGGTGACAGGGGTGGCGGCTACACCTTC

D: -
size: -
V: TRBV30
J: TRBJ2-3
CDR3: CAWSAGGNTDTQYF
DNA: TGTGCCTGGAGTGCGGGGGGCAACACAGATACGCAGTATTTT

D: -
size: -
V: TRBV5-1
J: TRBJ2-1
CDR3: CASSFAGDRSSSYNEQFF
DNA: TGCGCCAGCAGCTTCGCCGGTGACAGGTCTAGCTCCTACAATGAGCAGTTCTTC

D: -
size: -
V: TRBV9
J: TRBJ2-5
CDR3: CASSPSSARETQYF
DNA: TGTGCCAGCAGCCCTTCTAGCGCCCGGGAGACCCAGTACTTC

D: -
size: -
V: TRBV7-3
J: TRBJ2-7
CDR3: CSSSLSGSRPDEQYF
DNA: TGTTCCAGCAGCTTATCCGGGAGCCGTCCGGACGAGCAGTACTTC

D: TRBD1
size: -
V: TRBV7-8
J: TRBJ2-7
CDR3: CASSFFTPGQSHHEQYF
DNA: TGTGCCAGCAGCTTCTTCACTCCGGGACAGTCTCACCACGAGCAGTACTTC

D: TRBD2
size: -
V: TRBV25-1
J: TRBJ2-5
CDR3: CASSGGGGTQYF
DNA: TGTGCCAGCAGTGGGGGGGGAGGGACCCAGTACTTC

D: -
size: -
V: TRBV4-3
J: TRBJ1-6
CDR3: CASSQEPPGDSPLHF
DNA: TGCGCCAGCAGCCAAGAGCCCCCGGGGGATTCACCCCTCCACTTT

D: -
size: -
V: TRBV18
J: TRBJ1-2
CDR3: CASSPWETNYGYTF
DNA: TGTGCCAGCTCACCATGGGAGACTAACTATGGCTACACCTTC

D: TRBD2
size: -
V: TRBV19
J: TRBJ2-3
CDR3: CASSIELAGGPPFFTDTQYF
DNA: TGTGCCAGTAGTATAGAACTAGCGGGGGGCCCACCCTTCTTCACAGATACGCAGTATTTT

D: -
size: -
V: TRBV6-5
J: TRBJ1-1
CDR3: CASSYERNTEAFF
DNA: TGTGCCAGCAGTTATGAGCGGAACACTGAAGCTTTCTTT

D: TRBD1
size: -
V: TRBV9
J: TRBJ1-3
CDR3: CASSSGQGNTIYF
DNA: TGTGCCAGCAGTTCGGGACAGGGAAACACCATATATTTT

D: -
size: -
V: TRBV7-9
J: TRBJ2-2
CDR3: CASSHPGTGELFF
DNA: TGTGCCAGCAGCCATCCCGGGACCGGGGAGCTGTTTTTT

D: TRBD1
size: -
V: TRBV18
J: TRBJ1-1
CDR3: CASSPKTGGGNTEAFF
DNA: TGTGCCAGCTCACCCAAGACAGGGGGGGGGAACACTGAAGCTTTCTTT

D: TRBD1
size: -
V: TRBV5-5
J: TRBJ1-5
CDR3: CASSLDLDRGGNQPQHF
DNA: TGTGCCAGCAGCTTGGATTTGGACAGGGGGGGAAATCAGCCCCAGCATTTT

D: -
size: -
V: TRBV5-6
J: TRBJ1-3
CDR3: CASSLWIGVTSGNTIYF
DNA: TGTGCCAGCAGCTTGTGGATAGGGGTAACGTCTGGAAACACCATATATTTT

D: -
size: -
V: TRBV7-2
J: TRBJ2-1
CDR3: CASSLTNYNEQFF
DNA: TGTGCCAGCAGCTTGACTAACTACAATGAGCAGTTCTTC

D: -
size: -
V: TRBV19
J: TRBJ2-1
CDR3: CASGVGAISYNEQFF
DNA: TGTGCCAGTGGCGTGGGGGCCATTTCCTACAATGAGCAGTTCTTC

D: -
size: -
V: TRBV20-1
J: TRBJ2-1
CDR3: CSAQRVGEQFF
DNA: TGCAGTGCGCAGCGAGTCGGGGAGCAGTTCTTC

D: -
size: -
V: TRBV19
J: TRBJ1-3
CDR3: CASSKAVAGNTIYF
DNA: TGTGCCAGTAGTAAGGCGGTGGCTGGAAACACCATATATTTT

D: TRBD2
size: -
V: TRBV6-1
J: TRBJ2-1
CDR3: CASSEALGSSGGHNEQFF
DNA: TGTGCCAGCAGTGAAGCGTTGGGATCGAGCGGGGGACACAATGAGCAGTTCTTC

D: -
size: once
V: TRBV4-1
J: TRBJ1-2
CDR3: CASSQVAGQGDGYTF
DNA: TGCGCCAGCAGCCAAGTGGCCGGGCAGGGTGATGGCTACACCTTC

D: -
size: -
V: TRBV29-1
J: TRBJ1-1
CDR3: CSVEGAGMNTEAFF
DNA: TGCAGCGTTGAAGGGGCGGGGATGAACACTGAAGCTTTCTTT

D: -
size: -
V: TRBV27
J: TRBJ1-1
CDR3: CASSTDRTLATEAFF
DNA: TGTGCCAGCAGTACAGACAGGACCTTGGCCACTGAAGCTTTCTTT

D: -
size: -
V: TRBV6-4
J: TRBJ1-4
CDR3: CASSAGQGQFF
DNA: TGTGCCAGCAGTGCTGGACAAGGTCAGTTTTTT

D: -
size: -
V: TRBV29-1
J: TRBJ2-3
CDR3: CSVEEAGITDTQYF
DNA: TGCAGCGTTGAAGAGGCGGGAATCACAGATACGCAGTATTTT